This TCR beta chain was documented in a study of CD8 T cells in ankylosing spondylitis. TCRdb called the 5' RACE reads again in MiXCR, with one record for every CDR3 protein. The sample carries hundreds of thousands of distinct CDR3 sequences, roughly 8.2% recorded once. J lost 6 bases, V lost 3 bases, and 10 bases had no gene match. Germline lookup yields CDR1 DFQATT and CDR2 SNEGSKA (reference sequence). The CDR3 consists of 15 residues. This clonotype was counted between two and nine times. The chain recombines TRBV20-1 with TRBJ2-1; 8 bases fit TRBD2. This receptor was obtained from a female donor with ankylosing spondylitis or in good health (not recorded which). The sample was blood, either unsorted or a sorted T cell fraction (not recorded which). Here the CDR3 reads CSASRWIAGINEQFF. The CDR3 DNA reads as TGCAGTGCTAGTCGGTGGATAGCGGGGATCAATGAGCAGTTCTTC.